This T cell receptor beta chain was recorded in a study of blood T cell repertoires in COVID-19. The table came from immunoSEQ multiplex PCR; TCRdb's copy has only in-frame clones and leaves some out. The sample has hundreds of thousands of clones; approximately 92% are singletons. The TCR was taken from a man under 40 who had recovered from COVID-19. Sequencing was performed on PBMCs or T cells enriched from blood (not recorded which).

The CDR3 region has the DNA TGCGCCAGCAGCCATCCCCCGGGACTAGCGGGAGGGCTAGGGGAAAATGAGCAGTTCTTC. It codes for CASSHPPGLAGGLGENEQFF. V gene TRBV4-1 combines with J gene TRBJ2-1; 16 nucleotides line up with TRBD2. Trimming removed 3 bases from V and 7 bases from J; junction bases left unmatched: 15. The CDR3 spans 20 residues. Germline assignment: CDR1 MGHRA and CDR2 YSYEKL.